The source of this T cell receptor beta chain is a study of breast tumors, draining lymph nodes, adjacent tissues. Study-wide results and limits: Compared with basal-like, luminal-like tumors shared significantly more repertoire with nontumor tissue. The lymph node origin of tumor T cells was framed as consistent with a hypothesis, not demonstrated.

The CDR3 runs 13 residues. Germline V gene data show CDR1 as DFQATT and CDR2 as SNEGSKA (reference sequence). TCRdb independently ran MiXCR on the multiplex PCR reads; one entry per CDR3 protein. Of about 53,000 distinct CDR3 sequences listed, under 55% are singletons. About this clonotype itself: Its antigen is still unknown. The junction departs from the called germline gene at one end, perhaps through a read error.

The rearrangement links TRBV20-1 to TRBJ1-6; the D is unclear. The sequence was obtained from a female donor with breast cancer. Some clones in this sample may be carry-over from other donors' samples. Material: breast tumor tissue. CDR3 amino acids: CSALEVSNSLLHF. The CDR3, as DNA: TGCAGTGCTTTGGAGGTGTCTAATTCACTCCTCCACTTT.